Following are 18 T cell receptor beta chains from one sample sequenced in a study of cytomegalovirus exposure and HLA in healthy donors. A multiplex PCR was run with 60 Vbeta primers and 13 Jbeta primers. The repertoire was sequenced with immunoSEQ multiplex PCR; TCRdb's copy has only in-frame clones and lacks some. The table includes about 160,000 clones, about 80% detected once. The source material was PBMCs. The receptors stem from a man in his forties in good health and CMV-seronegative.

DNA for the CDR3: TGTGCCAGCGCCAATTCCAGGGGCTACGAGCAGTACTTC. Encoded protein: CASANSRGYEQYF. V gene TRBV27 combines with J gene TRBJ2-7, with D maybe TRBD1 (6 bases). Germline V gene lookup returns CDR1 MNHEY and CDR2 SMNVEV (reference sequence). Between the trimmed V and J ends, which lost 8 bases and 3 bases, there was a span of 14 bases. The CDR3 loop spans 13 amino acids.

The J gene is TRBJ2-1, the V gene TRBV5-4; the match to TRBD1 covers 7 bases. This CDR3 contains 15 residues. Per the germline V gene, CDR1 is SGHNT and CDR2 is YYREEE (reference sequence). V gave up 4 bases and J gave up 3 bases; unmatched junction bases: 7. The CDR3 region has the DNA TGTGCCAGCAGCGCCCGTGGGACAGACTACAATGAGCAGTTCTTC. Translated, it gives CASSARGTDYNEQFF.

J is TRBJ2-2 and V is TRBV29-1; 7 bases are a match to TRBD1. Unmatched junction bases numbered 4, after V lost 7 bases and J lost 5 bases. Germline lookup yields CDR1 SQVTM and CDR2 ANQGSEA. The CDR3 length is 12 residues. CDR3: CSARQGTGELFF. CDR3 sequence (DNA): TGCAGCGCCCGACAGGGTACCGGGGAGCTGTTTTTT.

This clone was detected only a few times. The chain uses TRBV12-5 and TRBJ2-7, with a weak D call TRBD1 (5 bases). Trimming removed 5 bases at V and 7 bases at J, with 24 bases between. Germline V gene lookup returns CDR1 LGHNT and CDR2 FRNRAP. CDR3 length equals 16 residues. The CDR3 region is CASGPNKQDLVREQYF. CDR3 DNA: TGTGCTAGTGGTCCAAATAAACAGGACCTGGTACGGGAGCAGTACTTC.

The chain employs TRBV5-4 and TRBJ1-4; a possible D gene is TRBD1 (5 bases). CDR1 is SGHNT, CDR2 YYREEE, per germline (reference sequence). The germline V and J ends were trimmed by 5 bases and 3 bases, with 14 bases remaining between them. The CDR3 contains 15 residues. The CDR3 here is CASSPAGRANEKLFF. In nucleotides, the CDR3 is TGTGCCAGCAGTCCTGCAGGGAGGGCTAATGAAAAACTGTTTTTT. The full variable domain, rest sourced from reference TRBV5-4 and TRBJ1-4, is ETGVTQSPTHLIKTRGQQVTLRCSSQSGHNTVSWYQQALGQGPQFIFQYYREEENGRGNFPPRFSGLQFPNYSSELNVNALELDDSALYLCASSPAGRANEKLFFGSGTQLSVL.

The chain links TRBV5-4 to TRBJ2-2, with TRBD2 identical over 9 bases. Germline V gene lookup returns CDR1 SGHNT and CDR2 YYREEE (reference sequence). The CDR3 covers 16 residues. Germline trimming cut 4 bases from V and 2 bases from J; bases unmatched to any gene: 6. CDR3 DNA sequence: TGTGCCAGCAGCGGGATTAGCGGGAGTAACACCGGGGAGCTGTTTTTT. Amino acid sequence: CASSGISGSNTGELFF.

The chain has TRBV5-6 and TRBJ2-2, with 7 bases lining up with TRBD2. Germline V gene data show CDR1 as SGHDT and CDR2 as YYEEEE. Trimming cost V 1 base and J 5 bases; bases outside gene matches: 8. The CDR3 contains 16 residues. In DNA, the CDR3 is TGTGCCAGCAGCTTGACTGGCCAGCGGGAAACCGGGGAGCTGTTTTTT. Encoded protein: CASSLTGQRETGELFF.

This clone has only one observation. The chain combines TRBV9 with TRBJ2-5, with TRBD2 matching over 7 bases. V trimming: 0 bases; J trimming: 1 base; junction bases outside the gene matches: 6. CDR3 length: 16 amino acids. Germline loops: CDR1 SGDLS, CDR2 YYNGEE. CDR3 in amino acids: CASSVEAGSGQETQYF. For the CDR3, the DNA is TGTGCCAGCAGCGTAGAAGCGGGGAGCGGCCAAGAGACCCAGTACTTC.

In its sample, this clone was seen a few times. This chain links TRBV15 with TRBJ1-2, with 8 positions matching TRBD1. CDR3 length: 14 amino acids. V lost 3 bases to trimming and J lost 7 bases; unmatched junction nucleotides: 7. The V gene's germline CDR1 is LNHNV and CDR2 YYDKDF (reference sequence). The chain's CDR3 is CATSRSTGVGGYTF. CDR3 coding DNA: TGTGCCACCAGCAGGTCGACAGGGGTGGGTGGCTACACCTTC.

This sequence joins TRBV9 and TRBJ2-2, with TRBD2 as a possible D gene (7 bases). CDR1 and CDR2 (germline): SGDLS, YYNGEE. The CDR3 contains 17 residues. V lost 2 bases and J 1 base, leaving 15 bases between the germline ends. The CDR3 sequence: CASSVSRGPRNTGELFF. The CDR3 nucleotides are TGTGCCAGCAGCGTTTCGCGGGGGCCCAGGAACACCGGGGAGCTGTTTTTT.

The gene calls are TRBV7-2 and TRBJ1-1, with no clear D. The CDR3 has 15 residues. V lost 0 bases and J lost 0, with 8 bases in between. Germline loops: CDR1 SGHTA, CDR2 FQGNSA. Written as DNA, the CDR3 is TGTGCCAGCAGCTTAGCGGGCAGTATGAACACTGAAGCTTTCTTT. Its translation is CASSLAGSMNTEAFF.

This chain connects TRBV28 to TRBJ1-3; no clear D gene. This CDR3 spans 14 amino acids. Germline assignment: CDR1 MDHEN and CDR2 SYDVKM. Trimming left V 10 bases short and J 8 bases short, with 21 bases between. CDR3 bases: TGTGCCAACCTCTTCCCCTCTGCAGTGCACACCATATATTTT. Its protein is CANLFPSAVHTIYF.

This clone has more than one count but fewer than ten. The chain couples TRBV7-2 to TRBJ2-7; D call uncertain. V dropped 2 bases and J dropped 2 bases, with 10 bases sitting between them. This CDR3 is 14 amino acids long. CDR1 and CDR2 from the germline V gene are SGHTA and FQGNSA. CDR3 sequence: CASSLFGGPYEQYF. CDR3 nucleotides: TGTGCCAGCAGCTTATTCGGCGGCCCCTACGAGCAGTACTTC.

A word on this clone: The junction does not match germline at one end; this may be a read error. The rearrangement joins TRBV7-9 to TRBJ2-7, with 10 bases lining up with TRBD1. This CDR3 is 16 amino acids long. CDR1 is SEHNR and CDR2 is FQNEAQ in the germline V gene (reference sequence). The CDR3 sequence is CSSSLGDRGPKDEQYF. CDR3 sequence (DNA): TGTTCCAGCAGCTTGGGGGACAGGGGACCTAAGGACGAGCAGTACTTC.

J is TRBJ1-1 and V is TRBV5-4; the match to TRBD1 covers 7 bases. This CDR3 has 16 residues. CDR1 and CDR2 (germline): SGHNT, YYREEE (reference sequence). V was clipped by 4 bases and J by 0 bases; unmatched bases: 9. The DNA of the CDR3 is TGTGCCAGCAGCCAGGGACAGCAGAACCTGAACACTGAAGCTTTCTTT. It translates to CASSQGQQNLNTEAFF.

The chain uses TRBV7-2 and TRBJ2-2; TRBD2 agrees at 10 bases. Germline CDR1 reads SGHTA; CDR2 reads FQGNSA. Losses at the gene ends were 6 bases for V and 0 bases for J; bases not matched to a gene: 7. The CDR3 spans 17 residues. The CDR3 DNA is TGTGCCAGCAGTTTTCCTACTAGCGGGACGAACACCGGGGAGCTGTTTTTT. Amino acids: CASSFPTSGTNTGELFF.

This clone has just a few counts. The V and J genes are TRBV18 and TRBJ2-2; 12 bases match TRBD1. Germline V CDR1 and CDR2: KGHSH, LQKENI. This CDR3 has 17 residues. J was trimmed by 7 bases and V by 2 bases; bases with no gene match: 8. The CDR3 region has the DNA TGTGCCAGCTCACCAACCGCCGGGACAGGGGGCCTCGGGGAGCTGTTTTTT. It translates to CASSPTAGTGGLGELFF.

CDR3 sequence: CASSLGQFPYEQYF. The CDR3 DNA reads as TGTGCCAGCAGTTTGGGACAGTTCCCCTACGAGCAGTACTTC. The chain uses TRBV27 and TRBJ2-5; 7 bases fit TRBD1. The J call is in doubt because the DNA end fits TRBJ2-7 better. This CDR3 has 14 residues. The V gene's germline CDR1 is MNHEY and CDR2 SMNVEV (reference sequence).